This is a list of T cell receptor beta chains from one sample in a study of blood T cell repertoires in COVID-19. Repertoires were generated with immunoSEQ multiplex PCR, while TCRdb's copy carries only in-frame clones and drops some. The data hold some 100,000 clones, with about 85% observed a single time. Sequenced input: peripheral blood. The receptors derive from a man aged 60 to 75 with acute or convalescent COVID-19. The CDR3 runs from the conserved cysteine through the conserved F or W. Fields, in order: clone size, J gene, V gene, D gene, CDR3 DNA, CDR3 protein. The D gene is left open where the match is weak. Only part of the rows carry a size: once, few, many, or a class if the clone is expanded.

NA,TRBJ1-1,TRBV27,NA,TGTGCCAGCAGTTTCCTAGCACAGGGCGCGAACACTGAAGCTTTCTTT,CASSFLAQGANTEAFF
NA,TRBJ2-7,TRBV6-6,NA,TGTGCCAGCAGTGACAGCGCTACAGGTTTCTACGAGCAGTACTTC,CASSDSATGFYEQYF
NA,TRBJ2-7,TRBV30,NA,TGTGCCTGGGCGCTGGGGGGTGGGCAGTACTTC,CAWALGGGQYF
NA,TRBJ2-1,TRBV11-3,TRBD2,TGTGCCAGCAGCTCGTTCCTAAGGACTAGCGGGGGGGCCATAGACAATGAGCAGTTCTTC,CASSSFLRTSGGAIDNEQFF
NA,TRBJ1-2,TRBV4-3,NA,TGCGCCAGCAGCCCAGGTATATCAGCTAACTATGGCTACACCTTC,CASSPGISANYGYTF
NA,TRBJ2-1,TRBV7-2,TRBD2,TGTGCCAGCAATAAAAGGGCTAGCGGGCCCAATGAGCAGTTCTTC,CASNKRASGPNEQFF
NA,TRBJ2-7,TRBV2,NA,TGTGCCAGCAGGGATCAGGGAACCTACGAGCAGTACTTC,CASRDQGTYEQYF
NA,TRBJ1-2,TRBV28,NA,TGTGCCAGCAGTTTACCCAGGGGTGGTGGCTACACCTTC,CASSLPRGGGYTF
NA,TRBJ2-6,TRBV1,NA,TGCACCAGCAGCCAAGATGACCGGAGCGGGAGGACTCTTGGGGCCAACGTCCTGACTTTC,CTSSQDDRSGRTLGANVLTF
NA,TRBJ1-1,TRBV19,NA,TGTGCCAGTAGTATATCGGCCGGGACTGAAGCTTTCTTT,CASSISAGTEAFF
NA,TRBJ2-1,TRBV11-3,NA,TGTGCCAGCAGCTTAGAGCGGGACTCCTACAATGAGCAGTTCTTC,CASSLERDSYNEQFF
NA,TRBJ2-5,TRBV7-2,NA,TGTGCCAGCAGCTTAGGCTTCTGGCAGGGAGAGACCCAGTACTTC,CASSLGFWQGETQYF
NA,TRBJ1-6,TRBV9,NA,TGTGCCAGCAGCGTAGCTGCACTTAATTCACCCCTCCACTTT,CASSVAALNSPLHF
NA,TRBJ2-2,TRBV27,TRBD2,TGTGCCAGCAGTCGAACTTCCCGGACTAGCGACACCGGGGAGCTGTTTTTT,CASSRTSRTSDTGELFF
NA,TRBJ2-7,TRBV6-2/TRBV6-3,NA,TGTGCCAGCAGCCGGCTGTTCTACGAGCAGTACTTC,CASSRLFYEQYF
NA,TRBJ2-7,TRBV18,NA,TGTGCCAGCTCACCACAGGGGACACTCTCCGGGTACGAGCAGTACTTC,CASSPQGTLSGYEQYF
NA,TRBJ2-3,TRBV28,NA,TGTGCCAGCAGTTCCCACCGTAATGTCGGGAGACGCACAGATACGCAGTATTTT,CASSSHRNVGRRTDTQYF
medium-sized,TRBJ2-2,TRBV6-4,TRBD2,TGTGCCAGCAGTCCAACAGCGGGAGGGAACACCGGGGAGCTGTTTTTT,CASSPTAGGNTGELFF
NA,TRBJ2-3,TRBV5-1,TRBD2,TGCGCCAGCAGTTATCAACTAGCGGGAGCAGCAGATACGCAGTATTTT,CASSYQLAGAADTQYF
NA,TRBJ2-3,TRBV5-4,NA,TGTGCCAGCAGCTTTTTTTTGAGGGCAGATACGCAGTATTTT,CASSFFLRADTQYF
NA,TRBJ2-1,TRBV7-6,TRBD2,TGTGCCAGCAGCCGAGGACTAGCAGGAGGTGTAAATGAGCAGTTCTTC,CASSRGLAGGVNEQFF
NA,TRBJ1-6,TRBV7-2,TRBD1,TGTGCCAGCAGCCAAGGGACAGGGAGAAATTCACCCCTCCACTTT,CASSQGTGRNSPLHF
NA,TRBJ2-1,TRBV3-1/TRBV3-2,TRBD1,TGTGCCAGCAGCCAGGGACAGGGGATCTACAATGAGCAGTTCTTC,CASSQGQGIYNEQFF
NA,TRBJ2-3,TRBV11-2,TRBD1,TGTGCCAGCAGCCGACCCCGGGACAGGGTCACATATACGCAGTATTTT,CASSRPRDRVTYTQYF
few,TRBJ1-2,TRBV19,NA,TGTGCCAGTAGTCCAACTTGGACAGCGGGGGGTGGCTACACCTTC,CASSPTWTAGGGYTF
NA,TRBJ1-4,TRBV18,NA,TGTGCCAGCTCGCTGTCTCAAGGGGGAACTAATGAAAAACTGTTTTTT,CASSLSQGGTNEKLFF
NA,TRBJ1-1,TRBV7-2,NA,TGTGCCAGCAGCTACAGTTTAAACACTGAAGCTTTCTTT,CASSYSLNTEAFF
NA,TRBJ2-1,TRBV28,TRBD2,TGTGCCAGCATAGCGGGAGACAATGAGCAGTTCTTC,CASIAGDNEQFF
NA,TRBJ1-2,TRBV5-6,NA,TGTGCCAGCAGCTCCACTCCCGGCAGGGTGGCGGGCTACACCTTC,CASSSTPGRVAGYTF
NA,TRBJ2-7,TRBV11-2,TRBD2,TGTGCCAGCAGCTTCGGCCGGGACTATAGAGACGAGCAGTACTTC,CASSFGRDYRDEQYF
NA,TRBJ2-5,TRBV10-3,NA,TGTGCCATCAGTAAAACAGGGGATGGAGGGGAGACCCAGTACTTC,CAISKTGDGGETQYF
NA,TRBJ2-3,TRBV10-3,TRBD2,TGTGCCATCTCGGGACTAGCGGTACGAGATACGCAGTATTTT,CAISGLAVRDTQYF
once,TRBJ1-2,TRBV4-3,NA,TGCGCCAGCAGCCAAGATCTCACACCCGGGTATGGCTACACCTTC,CASSQDLTPGYGYTF
NA,TRBJ2-1,TRBV5-1,TRBD1,TGCGCCAGCCGGGACAGGGGGATGAATGAGCAGTTCTTC,CASRDRGMNEQFF
NA,TRBJ2-1,TRBV5-6,TRBD2,TGTGCCAGCAGCCTGGCGGGGGGGAGTGGGGCCGAGCAGTTCTTC,CASSLAGGSGAEQFF
NA,TRBJ2-3,TRBV27,TRBD2,TGTGCCAGCAGCCCACTAGCGGTAGATACGCAGTATTTT,CASSPLAVDTQYF
once,TRBJ2-3,TRBV7-2,TRBD2,TGTGCCAGCAGCCGCTCTAGCGGGGCTGGCACAGATACGCAGTATTTT,CASSRSSGAGTDTQYF
NA,TRBJ2-7,TRBV7-3,NA,TGTGCCAGCAGCCCCCAATCCGGGAACTACGAGCAGTACTTC,CASSPQSGNYEQYF
NA,TRBJ2-5,TRBV27,TRBD2,TGTGCCAGCAGTTTATCGGGACTAGCGGGAGCCGGAGAGACCCAGTACTTC,CASSLSGLAGAGETQYF
NA,TRBJ1-5,TRBV6-5,NA,TGTGCCAGCAGTCCCTATGGACAGTATGATCAGCCCCAGCATTTT,CASSPYGQYDQPQHF
once,TRBJ2-7,TRBV5-1,TRBD1,TGCGCCAGCAGCTCTCACGGGACAGGGGACTACGAGCAGTACTTC,CASSSHGTGDYEQYF
NA,TRBJ2-1,TRBV5-1,TRBD2,TGCGCCAGCAGCCCCGGGACTAGCGCATCCAATGAGCAGTTCTTC,CASSPGTSASNEQFF
many,TRBJ2-2,TRBV7-9,TRBD2,TGTGCCAGCAGTCCAACCGGGACTAGCGGGAGGAACGGGGAGCTGTTTTTT,CASSPTGTSGRNGELFF
NA,TRBJ2-1,TRBV7-9,NA,TGTGCCAGCAGCCTATGGGGAGGAGTGAATGAGCAGTTCTTC,CASSLWGGVNEQFF